This TCR beta chain is from a study of cytomegalovirus exposure and HLA in healthy donors. Study as a whole: The platform used for the 120 validation repertoires matched that of the 666 first-cohort repertoires, a later analysis reported. Points from the study as a whole: According to the study, 150 to 200 TCR beta chains were cytomegalovirus-associated. There were a few CMV-associated chains whose specificity for CMV antigens was confirmed in vitro.

Points on this clone: Its antigen is undetermined.

Sequencing used immunoSEQ multiplex PCR; TCRdb keeps in-frame clones, though not all of them. The sample lists about 160,000 clones, 95% to 97% occurring once. With 0 bases removed from V and 0 bases from J, the gap between germline ends came to 9 bases. The CDR3 is made up of 15 amino acids. Germline V gene lookup returns CDR1 MGHRA and CDR2 YSYEKL. The chain carries TRBV4-1 and TRBJ2-7; D gene ambiguous. The sequencing sample was made of PBMCs. The clonotype comes from a woman aged 18 to 35 in good health and CMV-seronegative. The CDR3 reads CASSQESLFSYEQYF. CDR3 bases: TGCGCCAGCAGCCAAGAATCACTATTCTCCTACGAGCAGTACTTC.